The entry below gives a single T cell receptor (beta chain) sequence along with its context. The sample comes from a study of control samples from healthy donors and cancer patients. Sequencing was performed with immunoSEQ multiplex PCR; in TCRdb, only in-frame clones are kept and a portion is missing. The sample has about 140,000 clones, roughly nine tenths seen once. The CDR3 is made up of 14 amino acids. CDR1 and CDR2 from the germline V gene are MNHEY and SMNVEV (reference sequence). The germline V and J ends were trimmed by 3 bases and 6 bases, with 15 bases remaining between them. The specimen was blood. The origin of this receptor is a woman aged 25-40 years in good health. The rearrangement uses TRBV27 and TRBJ2-7, with D perhaps TRBD2 (5 bases). The CDR3 reads CASSLASFGVEQYF. CDR3 sequence (DNA): TGTGCCAGCAGTTTGGCTAGCTTCGGGGTCGAGCAGTACTTC.